What follows are 3 T cell receptor beta chains derived from one specimen sequenced in a study of blood T cell repertoires in COVID-19. Clones were sequenced by immunoSEQ multiplex PCR, and TCRdb holds only the in-frame ones, with some missing. Here the sample spans 130,000 or so clones, about 83% being singletons. Sequences were obtained from peripheral blood. These receptors came from a man aged 80 or over with active or convalescent COVID-19.

The chain is built from TRBV18 and TRBJ1-6, with unresolved D. Germline assignment: CDR1 KGHSH and CDR2 LQKENI. The CDR3 is 15 amino acids. V was cut by 3 bases and J by 9 bases, with 15 bases left in between. The CDR3 region is CASSPASHLGSPLHF. The CDR3 nucleotides are TGTGCCAGCTCACCGGCCAGTCATCTAGGTTCACCCCTCCACTTT. Looking up the rest from reference TRBV18 and TRBJ1-6 gives the full variable domain: NAGVMQNPRHLVRRRGQEARLRCSPMKGHSHVYWYRQLPEEGLKFMVYLQKENIIDESGMPKERFSAEFPKEGPSILRIQQVVRGDSAAYFCASSPASHLGSPLHFGNGTRLTVT.

The J gene is TRBJ2-5, the V gene TRBV4-2; possible D gene TRBD2, 5 bases. V was pared by 8 bases and J by 1 base, with 14 bases between. The CDR3 spans 14 residues. Per germline, CDR1 LGHNA and CDR2 YNFKEQ. CDR3 protein: CASSFPGSQETQYF. The CDR3, as DNA: TGTGCCAGCTCCTTTCCGGGGAGCCAAGAGACCCAGTACTTC.

CDR3 region: CASSIVSGQGRGNYGYTF. In DNA form, the CDR3 reads TGTGCCAGTAGTATAGTGTCGGGACAGGGGCGCGGGAACTATGGCTACACCTTC. This rearrangement joins TRBV19 to TRBJ1-2, with 10 nucleotides matching TRBD1. V was pared by 1 base and J by 2 bases, with 10 bases of the junction left unmatched. CDR3 length equals 18 residues. The germline CDR1 and CDR2 sequences are LNHDA and SQIVND (reference sequence).